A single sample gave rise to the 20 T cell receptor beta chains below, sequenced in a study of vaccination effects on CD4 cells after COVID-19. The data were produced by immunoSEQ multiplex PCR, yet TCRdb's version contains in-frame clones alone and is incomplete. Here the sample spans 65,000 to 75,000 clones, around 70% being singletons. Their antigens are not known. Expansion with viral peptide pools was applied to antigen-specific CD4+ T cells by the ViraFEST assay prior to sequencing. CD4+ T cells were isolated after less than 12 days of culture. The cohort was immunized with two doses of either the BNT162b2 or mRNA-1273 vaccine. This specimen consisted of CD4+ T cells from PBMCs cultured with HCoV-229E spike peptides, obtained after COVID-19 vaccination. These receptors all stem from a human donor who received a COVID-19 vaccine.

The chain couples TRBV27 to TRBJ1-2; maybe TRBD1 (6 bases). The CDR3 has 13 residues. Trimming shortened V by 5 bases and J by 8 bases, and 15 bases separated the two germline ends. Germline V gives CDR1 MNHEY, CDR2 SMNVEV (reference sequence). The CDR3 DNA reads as TGTGCCAGCAGTCCCCTGGGGGCTATGGGCTACACCTTC. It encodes CASSPLGAMGYTF.

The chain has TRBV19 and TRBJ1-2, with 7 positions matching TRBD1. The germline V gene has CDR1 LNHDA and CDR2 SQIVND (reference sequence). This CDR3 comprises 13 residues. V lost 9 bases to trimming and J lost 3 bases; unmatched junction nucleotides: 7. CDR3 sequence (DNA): TGTGCCAGCAAAACGGGACAGTACTATGGCTACACCTTC. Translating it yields CASKTGQYYGYTF. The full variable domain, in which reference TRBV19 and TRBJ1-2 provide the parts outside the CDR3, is DGGITQSPKYLFRKEGQNVTLSCEQNLNHDAMYWYRQDPGQGLRLIYYSQIVNDFQKGDIAEGYSVSREKKESFPLTVTSAQKNPTAFYLCASKTGQYYGYTFGSGTRLTVV.

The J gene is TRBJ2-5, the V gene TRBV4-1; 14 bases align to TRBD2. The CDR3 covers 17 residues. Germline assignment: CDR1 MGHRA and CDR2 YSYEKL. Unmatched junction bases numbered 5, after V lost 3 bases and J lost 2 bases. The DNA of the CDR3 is TGCGCCAGCAGCCAGGGGACTAGCGGGGGACCTCAAGAGACCCAGTACTTC. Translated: CASSQGTSGGPQETQYF.

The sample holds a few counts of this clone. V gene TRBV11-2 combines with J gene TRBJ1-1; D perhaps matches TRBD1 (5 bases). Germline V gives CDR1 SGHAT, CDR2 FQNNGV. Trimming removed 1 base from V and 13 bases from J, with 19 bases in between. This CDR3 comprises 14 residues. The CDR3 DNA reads TGTGCCAGCAGCTTAGTCCCCGGGACCTTTATGCGTTTCTTT. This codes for CASSLVPGTFMRFF. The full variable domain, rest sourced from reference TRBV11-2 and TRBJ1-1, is EAGVAQSPRYKIIEKRQSVAFWCNPISGHATLYWYQQILGQGPKLLIQFQNNGVVDDSQLPKDRFSAERLKGVDSTLKIQPAKLEDSAVYLCASSLVPGTFMRFFGQGTRLTVV.

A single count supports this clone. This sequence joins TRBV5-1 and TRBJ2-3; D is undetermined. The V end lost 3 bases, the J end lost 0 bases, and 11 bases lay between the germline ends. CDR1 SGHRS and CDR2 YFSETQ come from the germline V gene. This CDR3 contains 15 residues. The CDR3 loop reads CASSSLTGSTDTQYF. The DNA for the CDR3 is TGCGCCAGCAGCTCGTTGACTGGAAGCACAGATACGCAGTATTTT.

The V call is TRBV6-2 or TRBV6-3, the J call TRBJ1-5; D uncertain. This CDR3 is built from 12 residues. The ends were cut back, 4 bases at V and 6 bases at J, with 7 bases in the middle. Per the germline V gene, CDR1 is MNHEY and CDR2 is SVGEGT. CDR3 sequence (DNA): TGTGCCAGCAGTTTTTTTGGTCAGCCCCAGCATTTT. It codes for CASSFFGQPQHF.

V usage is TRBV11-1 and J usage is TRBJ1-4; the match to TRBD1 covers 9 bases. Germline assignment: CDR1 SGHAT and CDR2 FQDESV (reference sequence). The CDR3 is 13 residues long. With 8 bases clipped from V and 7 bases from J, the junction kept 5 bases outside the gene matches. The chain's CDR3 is CASGTGLGEKLFF. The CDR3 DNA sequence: TGTGCCAGCGGGACAGGGTTAGGTGAAAAACTGTTTTTT.

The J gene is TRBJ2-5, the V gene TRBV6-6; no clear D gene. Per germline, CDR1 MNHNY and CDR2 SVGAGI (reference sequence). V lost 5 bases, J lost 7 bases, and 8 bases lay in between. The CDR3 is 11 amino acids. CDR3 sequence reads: CASSASRTQYF. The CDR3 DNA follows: TGTGCCAGCAGTGCCTCCCGGACCCAGTACTTC.

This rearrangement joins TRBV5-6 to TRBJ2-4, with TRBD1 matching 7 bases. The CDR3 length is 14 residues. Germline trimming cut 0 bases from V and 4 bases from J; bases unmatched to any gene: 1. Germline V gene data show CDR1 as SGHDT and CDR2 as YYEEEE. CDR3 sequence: CASSLGDRKNIQYF. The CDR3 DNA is TGTGCCAGCAGCTTGGGGGACAGAAAAAACATTCAGTACTTC.

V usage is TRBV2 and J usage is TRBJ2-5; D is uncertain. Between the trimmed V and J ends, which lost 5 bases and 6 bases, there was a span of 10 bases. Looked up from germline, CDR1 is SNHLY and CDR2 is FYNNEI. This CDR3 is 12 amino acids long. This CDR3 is CASSSIDQTQYF. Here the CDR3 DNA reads TGTGCCAGCAGTTCCATTGACCAGACCCAGTACTTC.

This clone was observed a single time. CDR3: CATSRWDRVSYGYTF. CDR3 DNA sequence: TGTGCCACCTCGCGGTGGGACAGGGTTTCCTATGGCTACACCTTC. The chain combines TRBV10-3 with TRBJ1-2; 9 nucleotides align to TRBD1. Germline V gives CDR1 ENHRY, CDR2 SYGVKD. The ends lost 10 bases at V and 4 bases at J; junction bases unmatched: 13. There are 15 residues in the CDR3.

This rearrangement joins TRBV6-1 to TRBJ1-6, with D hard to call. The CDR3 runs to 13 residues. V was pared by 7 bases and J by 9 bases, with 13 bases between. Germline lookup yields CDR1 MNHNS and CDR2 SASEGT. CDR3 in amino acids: CASTPKFGSPLHF. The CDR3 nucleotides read TGTGCCAGCACTCCTAAATTCGGTTCACCCCTCCACTTT.

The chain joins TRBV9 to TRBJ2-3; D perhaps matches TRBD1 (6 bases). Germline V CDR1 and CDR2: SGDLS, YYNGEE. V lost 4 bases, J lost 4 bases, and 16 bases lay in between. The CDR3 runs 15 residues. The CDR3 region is CASSSDSLGADTQYF. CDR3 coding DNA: TGTGCCAGCAGCTCGGACAGCCTAGGGGCAGATACGCAGTATTTT.

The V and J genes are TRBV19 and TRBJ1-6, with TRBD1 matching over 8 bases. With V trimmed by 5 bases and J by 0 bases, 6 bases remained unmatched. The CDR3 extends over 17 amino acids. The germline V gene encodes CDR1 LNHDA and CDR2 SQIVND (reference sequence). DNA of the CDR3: TGTGCCAGTAGTCCGGGACAGGCGAGCTCCTATAATTCACCCCTCCACTTT. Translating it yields CASSPGQASSYNSPLHF.

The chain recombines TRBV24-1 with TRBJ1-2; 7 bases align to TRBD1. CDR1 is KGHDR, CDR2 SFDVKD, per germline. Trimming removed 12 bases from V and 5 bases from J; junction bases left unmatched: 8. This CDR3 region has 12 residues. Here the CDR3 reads CAAPGGGYGYTF. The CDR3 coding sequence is TGTGCCGCTCCAGGGGGGGGGTATGGCTACACCTTC.

In DNA, the CDR3 is TGTGCCATCAACCCAGGGTTGGGTTCGCCAAGCTATGGCTACACCTTC. It yields the protein CAINPGLGSPSYGYTF. The chain uses TRBV10-3 and TRBJ1-2; a possible D gene is TRBD1 (5 bases). Germline CDR1 and CDR2: ENHRY and SYGVKD. The CDR3 is 16 amino acids. V lost 7 bases and J 4 bases, leaving 22 bases between the germline ends.

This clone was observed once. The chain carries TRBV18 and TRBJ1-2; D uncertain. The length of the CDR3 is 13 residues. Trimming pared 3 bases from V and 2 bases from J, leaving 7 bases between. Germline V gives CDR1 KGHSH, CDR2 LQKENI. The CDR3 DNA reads TGTGCCAGCTCACCGGGCTACAACTATGGCTACACCTTC. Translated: CASSPGYNYGYTF.

As DNA, the CDR3 is TGTGCCAGCAGAGACAGGGGCCTGGCCACTGAAGCTTTCTTT. This encodes CASRDRGLATEAFF. The V gene is TRBV25-1, the J gene TRBJ1-1; 8 bases match TRBD1. V trimming: 6 bases; J trimming: 4 bases; junction bases outside the gene matches: 7. CDR3 length equals 14 residues. The germline gives CDR1 MGHDK, CDR2 SYGVNS.

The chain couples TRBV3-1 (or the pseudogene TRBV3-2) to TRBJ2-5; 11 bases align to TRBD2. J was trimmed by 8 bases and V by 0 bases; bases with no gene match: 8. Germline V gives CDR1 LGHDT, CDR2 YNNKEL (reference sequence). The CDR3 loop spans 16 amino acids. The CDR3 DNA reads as TGTGCCAGCAGCCAAGAGGCGGGACTAGCGGTGGAAACCCAGTACTTC. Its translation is CASSQEAGLAVETQYF.

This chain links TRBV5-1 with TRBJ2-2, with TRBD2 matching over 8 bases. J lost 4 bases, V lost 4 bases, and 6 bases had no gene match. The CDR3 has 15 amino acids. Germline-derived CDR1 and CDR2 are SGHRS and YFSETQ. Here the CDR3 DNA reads TGCGCCAGCAGCCCGCCGGCGGGGGGCACCGGGGAGCTGTTTTTT. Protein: CASSPPAGGTGELFF.